A single sample is the source of the 18 T cell receptor beta chains below, sequenced in a study of tumor-infiltrating lymphocytes in primary liver carcinoma. The input was approximately 500 ng total RNA; TCR beta cDNA was made from it with a constant-region primer. For TCR beta, libraries were produced by three nested multiplex PCR rounds using slightly modified ARM-PCR. The two initial PCR rounds, about 9 cycles each, used TRBV1-TRBV30 forward and C-beta reverse primers. TCRdb re-analysed the multiplex PCR reads in MiXCR, keeping a single row per CDR3 protein. The table has 95,000 to 100,000 distinct CDR3 sequences, around 73% seen once. RNA and DNA were co-extracted from 20-30 mg of unsorted bulk tissue. Material: liver tumor tissue from sampling region 2. Noted subset: tumor region T2, inferior pole. Receptor source: a woman aged 60-70 years with primary liver carcinoma and hepatitis B virus infection.

In regard to this clonotype: The conserved phenylalanine or tryptophan normally closing the CDR3 is absent here, so this likely arose from a read error. It is unclear where the CDR3 begins or ends on the DNA, so no DNA is shown, and the CDR3 is as TCRdb lists it. The rearrangement joins TRBV11-2 to TRBJ2-3. Per germline, CDR1 SGHAT and CDR2 FQNNGV. Inclusive of both ends, the CDR3 amounts to 13 amino acids. The CDR3 reads CASSSDRGDTLYL.

This chain links TRBV6-5 with TRBJ2-5; TRBD2 agrees at 7 bases. Germline CDR1 and CDR2: MNHEY and SVGAGI. With V trimmed by 0 bases and J by 5 bases, 9 bases remained unmatched. This CDR3 is built from 16 residues. The CDR3 reads CASSYSLAGVQETQYF. The CDR3 DNA reads as TGTGCCAGCAGTTACTCGCTTGCGGGAGTACAGGAGACCCAGTACTTC.

Remarks on this clonotype: Germline is not matched at one junction end, which may reflect a read error. The chain combines TRBV5-5 with TRBJ2-4; 11 bases line up with TRBD2. This CDR3 has 17 amino acids. Looked up from germline, CDR1 is SGHKS and CDR2 is YYEKEE (reference sequence). The CDR3 DNA reads as TGTGCCGGCAGTTTAGCCGGGACTAGCGGCATTGAGGACATTCAGTACTTC. Translated: CAGSLAGTSGIEDIQYF.

For this clonotype: The missing conserved phenylalanine or tryptophan at the end of this CDR3 makes a read error likely. The chain's CDR3 is CVSRLRGGLAGGFEQFL. The CDR3 DNA reads TGTGTCAGCAGACTACGAGGGGGACTAGCGGGAGGTTTCGAGCAGTTCCTC. The chain recombines TRBV11-2 with TRBJ2-1; TRBD2 matches at 15 bases. Germline-derived CDR1 and CDR2 are SGHAT and FQNNGV. The CDR3 is made up of 17 amino acids.

Turning to this clonotype: One end of the junction fails to match germline, which may point to a read error. V is TRBV7-8 and J is TRBJ1-6, with D hard to call. Germline V gene data show CDR1 as SGHVS and CDR2 as FQNEAQ. CDR3 length equals 13 residues. CDR3 nucleotide sequence: TGTGTCAGCAGCTCCCTTGGGAATTCACCCCTCCACTTT. As protein: CVSSSLGNSPLHF.

This clonotype turned up a few times. A read error may be the cause here, since a much bigger clone is one base away. The chain joins TRBV10-3 to TRBJ1-1; the D is unclear. This CDR3 is built from 13 residues. Germline-derived CDR1 and CDR2 are ENHRY and SYGVKD. The CDR3 bases are TGTTCCACCCGATTACGGATGAACACTGAAGCTTTCTTT. It is translated as CSTRLRMNTEAFF.

This clonotype was counted a single time. The CDR3 ends on some other residue instead of the conserved phenylalanine or tryptophan, so this is likely a read error. The chain joins TRBV29-1 to TRBJ1-1; D is ambiguous. CDR3 length: 14 amino acids. Trimming shortened V by 6 bases and J by 1 base, and 15 bases separated the two germline ends. Germline loops: CDR1 SQVTM, CDR2 ANQGSEA. DNA for the CDR3: TGCAGCGTAGGCCAGACGGGTCCGAACACTGAAGCTTTCGTT. Protein product: CSVGQTGPNTEAFV.

Note on this clonotype: Mismatch with germline at one junction end may stem from a read error. This chain joins TRBV12-3 or TRBV12-4 and TRBJ2-3, with D perhaps TRBD1 (5 bases). The end of the DNA fits TRBJ1-5 better, so the J call may be wrong. There are 15 residues in the CDR3. This CDR3 is CTSSSGGLTTDTQHF. The CDR3 nucleotides are TGTACCAGCAGTTCTGGGGGACTAACCACAGATACGCAGCATTTT.

Of note for this clonotype: Because it lacks the conserved phenylalanine or tryptophan at the end, this CDR3 is likely a read error. The chain carries TRBV29-1 and TRBJ2-5; no definite D call. Deletions cut 4 bases from V and 4 bases from J, with 13 bases between. This CDR3 has 13 amino acids. Germline values: CDR1 SQVTM, CDR2 ANQGSEA. CDR3 coding DNA: TGCAGCGTTGGTATTAGGGTGAGAGAGACCCAGTACCTC. Translation gives CSVGIRVRETQYL.

The gene calls are TRBV2 and TRBJ2-1; 8 nucleotides agree with TRBD2. Trimming removed 5 bases from V and 4 bases from J; junction bases left unmatched: 7. CDR3 length: 15 residues. In germline, CDR1 is SNHLY, CDR2 FYNNEI. The CDR3 spells CASSPLTGGYNEQFF. As DNA, the CDR3 is TGTGCCAGCAGTCCACTAACGGGAGGGTACAATGAGCAGTTCTTC. The whole variable domain, filled in from reference TRBV2 and TRBJ2-1, reads EPEVTQTPSHQVTQMGQEVILRCVPISNHLYFYWYRQILGQKVEFLVSFYNNEISEKSEIFDDQFSVERPDGSNFTLKIRSTKLEDSAMYFCASSPLTGGYNEQFFGPGTRLTVL.

The chain carries TRBV11-2 and TRBJ2-5, with D perhaps being TRBD1 or TRBD2 (6 bases each). The CDR3 contains 16 residues. V lost 5 bases and J lost 7, with 23 bases in between. The germline V gene encodes CDR1 SGHAT and CDR2 FQNNGV. CDR3 nucleotides: TGTGCCAGCAGCCCCTATGTCGGGAGAACACAGGGGACCCAGTACTTC. Its protein is CASSPYVGRTQGTQYF.

To note about this clonotype: The junction departs from germline at one end; a sequencing error may be responsible. The V and J genes are TRBV11-2 and TRBJ2-4; a weak D match, TRBD2 (5 bases). Germline V gene lookup returns CDR1 SGHAT and CDR2 FQNNGV. CDR3 length: 17 amino acids. Here the CDR3 DNA reads TGTGCCAGCAGCTTAGATCTAGGGAGCTCAGCCACAAACATTCAGTATTTC. Its translation: CASSLDLGSSATNIQYF. Based on the CDR3 plus reference TRBV11-2 and TRBJ2-4, the full variable domain is EAGVAQSPRYKIIEKRQSVAFWCNPISGHATLYWYQQILGQGPKLLIQFQNNGVVDDSQLPKDRFSAERLKGVDSTLKIQPAKLEDSAVYLCASSLDLGSSATNIQYFGAGTRLSVL.

This clonotype was observed a single time. This rearrangement joins TRBV6-2 or TRBV6-3 to TRBJ2-1; 11 nucleotides match TRBD2. In germline, CDR1 is MNHEY, CDR2 SVGEGT. V was pared by 4 bases and J by 16 bases, with 15 bases of the junction left unmatched. The length of the CDR3 is 15 residues. CDR3 nucleotides: TGTGCCAGCAGTTCTCCCGTGACTAGCGGGACTTCTCAATTCTTC. Translated, it gives CASSSPVTSGTSQFF.

This clonotype was observed many times. The chain has TRBV6-1 and TRBJ1-1, with D unclear. V was trimmed by 2 bases and J by 1 base, leaving 8 bases between them. Germline V gene sequence: CDR1 MNHNS, CDR2 SASEGT. CDR3 length: 14 amino acids. CDR3 DNA sequence: TGTGCCAGCAGTGAATACGGACGGAACACTGAAGCTTTCTTT. Its translation: CASSEYGRNTEAFF.

Remarks on this clonotype: Mismatch with germline at one junction end may stem from a read error. This chain links TRBV11-3 with TRBJ2-1; no reliable D call. This CDR3 contains 16 residues. The germline V gene encodes CDR1 SGHNT and CDR2 YENEEA. The CDR3 region has the DNA TGTGCCAGCAGCTTAGAGCCCAGGAGATCCTACAATGAGCAGTCCTTC. This translates into CASSLEPRRSYNEQSF.

On this clonotype itself: This may come from a read error, since a much larger clone is one base off. The chain is built from TRBV7-8 and TRBJ2-2; a possible D gene is TRBD1 (6 bases). The germline gives CDR1 SGHVS, CDR2 FQNEAQ. Trimming shortened V by 5 bases and J by 7 bases, and 8 bases separated the two germline ends. The CDR3 is 12 residues long. The CDR3 reads CASSRTVGELFF. The CDR3, as DNA: TGTGCCAGCAGCCGGACAGTCGGGGAGCTGTTTTTT.

As for this clonotype: A junction end diverges from the germline sequence, so it may reflect a read error. The chain links TRBV6-5 to TRBJ2-1, with D perhaps matching TRBD1 or TRBD2 (7 bases each). This CDR3 is 15 amino acids long. Looked up from germline, CDR1 is MNHEY and CDR2 is SVGAGI. The CDR3, as DNA: TGTGCCAACAGTGTCCAGGGGGGGGCCTATAATGAGCGGTTCTTC. Its translation is CANSVQGGAYNERFF.

The rearrangement links TRBV11-2 to TRBJ2-4; the match to TRBD2 covers 8 bases. Per the germline V gene, CDR1 is SGHAT and CDR2 is FQNNGV. V lost 7 bases, J lost 7 bases, and 24 bases stayed unmatched. The CDR3 has 19 amino acids. CDR3 nucleotide sequence: TGTGCCAGCAACCCTCGACTAACGGGAGGGCCTCGGATCAAGAACATTCAGTACTTC. This codes for CASNPRLTGGPRIKNIQYF. The full variable domain, with the rest looked up from reference TRBV11-2 and TRBJ2-4, is EAGVAQSPRYKIIEKRQSVAFWCNPISGHATLYWYQQILGQGPKLLIQFQNNGVVDDSQLPKDRFSAERLKGVDSTLKIQPAKLEDSAVYLCASNPRLTGGPRIKNIQYFGAGTRLSVL.